This record concerns one TCR beta chain sequence. This sample is part of a study of OX40 agonist ivuxolimab in advanced cancers. Study in general: An agonistic anti-OX40 (CD134) antibody, ivuxolimab, was used to treat the patients.

Germline V gene sequence: CDR1 SEHNR, CDR2 FQNEAQ (reference sequence). The CDR3 extends over 15 amino acids. The V segment lost 5 bases and the J segment 6 bases; nucleotides outside the gene matches: 9. Researchers took blood at baseline, on cycle 4 day 1, and on cycle 7 day 1. Profiling relied on immunoSEQ multiplex PCR, and the TCRdb table lists in-frame clones only, not all of them. The sample includes around 72,000 clones, 80% to 90% seen only once; the top ten take around 0.92%. The TCR comes from an adult with an advanced solid tumor such as melanoma, head and neck, liver or kidney cancer. Sample: CD4+ or CD8+ T cells sorted from blood, taken in a trial of the OX40 agonist ivuxolimab. The rearrangement uses TRBV7-9 and TRBJ1-5; TRBD1 matches at 8 bases. CDR3 nucleotides: TGTGCCAGCAGCCCGGACAGGGCAGGCATTCAGCCCCAGCATTTT. Residues: CASSPDRAGIQPQHF.